This T cell receptor beta chain comes out of a study of blood T cell repertoires in COVID-19. The overall study: The study drew acute and convalescent COVID-19 samples from the United States, Italy and Spain. T cells, B-cell-depleted T cells, or PBMCs provided the cDNA or gDNA that served as material.

The CDR3 consists of 14 residues. Per germline, CDR1 SGHTA and CDR2 FQGNSA. Between the trimmed V and J ends, which lost 5 bases and 4 bases, there was a span of 14 bases. Seattle-derived patients entered the study during active infection and were followed longitudinally. Original handling: Counts of nucleated cells, estimated from reference gene primer amplification, were obtained. Assay used: immunoSEQ multiplex PCR; TCRdb lists only in-frame clones, some missing. The D gene and trimming were derived from the DNA, and the V and J assignments and clone size from that table. The table lists about 270,000 clones, approximately 84% of them singletons.

This clonotype was obtained from a human donor with COVID-19, enrolled during active disease. The donor label of this sample is uncertain. The rearrangement links TRBV7-2 to TRBJ1-2; a weak D match, TRBD1 (5 bases). What was sequenced was peripheral blood. The CDR3 DNA is TGTGCCAGCAGCCGGGCTTGGGGGGGCTATGGCTACACCTTC. It yields the protein CASSRAWGGYGYTF.